This T cell receptor (beta chain) comes out of a study of cytomegalovirus exposure and HLA in healthy donors. PCR involved 60 Vbeta and 13 Jbeta primers. This table comes from immunoSEQ multiplex PCR, and its TCRdb copy is limited to in-frame clones, with some not included. The sample lists about 67,000 clones, around 67% occurring once. CDR3 size: 12 residues. The germline CDR1 and CDR2 sequences are MNHNY and SVGAGI (reference sequence). Trimming left V 6 bases short and J 7 bases short, with 12 bases between. The sequence was collected from a woman aged 25-40 years in good health and CMV-seronegative. The chain joins TRBV6-6 to TRBJ2-5; no definite D call. The sequenced sample consisted of PBMCs. The DNA for the CDR3 is TGTGCCAGCAGCCTTCGTGGCGGGACCCAGTACTTC. Translating gives CASSLRGGTQYF.